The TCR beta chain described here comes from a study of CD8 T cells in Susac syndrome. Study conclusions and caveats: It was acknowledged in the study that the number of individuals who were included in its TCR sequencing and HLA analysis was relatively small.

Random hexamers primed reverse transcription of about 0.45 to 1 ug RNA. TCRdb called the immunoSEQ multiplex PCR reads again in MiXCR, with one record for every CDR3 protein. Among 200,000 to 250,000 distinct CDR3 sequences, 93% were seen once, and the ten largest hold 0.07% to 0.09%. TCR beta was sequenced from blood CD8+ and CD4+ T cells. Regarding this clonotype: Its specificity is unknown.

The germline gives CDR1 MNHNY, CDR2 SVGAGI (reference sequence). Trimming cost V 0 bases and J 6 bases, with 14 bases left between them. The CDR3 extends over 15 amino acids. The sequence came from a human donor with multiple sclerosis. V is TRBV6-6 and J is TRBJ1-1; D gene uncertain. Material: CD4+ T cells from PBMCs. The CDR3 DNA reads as TGTGCCAGCAGTTACTCAGTTAGGGAGGGAGCTGAAGCTTTCTTT. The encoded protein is CASSYSVREGAEAFF.